A selection of T cell receptor beta chains follows, all from one sample in a study of T cell responses to AZD1222 COVID-19 vaccine. Libraries were prepared by immunoSEQ multiplex PCR; TCRdb keeps only in-frame clonotypes and omits some of them. In the table there are roughly 100,000 clones, approximately 90% of which are singletons. This specimen was peripheral blood, taken on day 0 of AZD1222 vaccination. These receptors originate from an adult in good health. Both conserved end residues are part of each CDR3. The D gene is left open where the match is weak. Part of the rows lack a size; the others show once, few, many or a class for expanded clones.

abundance	v_gene	d_gene	j_gene	CDR3aa	CDR3nt
NA	TRBV6-5	TRBD1	TRBJ2-7	CASSYRDRGYEQYF	TGTGCCAGCAGTTATAGGGACAGGGGCTACGAGCAGTACTTC
once	TRBV15	NA	TRBJ1-6	CATSRGQRVSPLHF	TGTGCCACCAGCAGAGGACAGCGGGTTTCACCCCTCCACTTT
NA	TRBV9	TRBD2	TRBJ2-1	CASSGEGTYNEQFF	TGTGCCAGCAGCGGGGAGGGTACCTACAATGAGCAGTTCTTC
few	TRBV6-5	NA	TRBJ1-6	CASSYRGTGDSPLHF	TGTGCCAGCAGTTACAGGGGGACGGGGGATTCACCCCTCCACTTT
NA	TRBV5-1	TRBD2	TRBJ2-7	CASSSLADSYEQYF	TGCGCCAGCAGCTCTCTAGCGGACTCCTACGAGCAGTACTTC
NA	TRBV11-2	TRBD1	TRBJ2-1	CASSLRIRDRANEQFF	TGTGCCAGCAGCTTAAGAATCCGGGACAGGGCCAATGAGCAGTTCTTC
NA	TRBV18	NA	TRBJ1-2	CASSPWDLYGYTF	TGTGCCAGCTCACCATGGGATCTCTATGGCTACACCTTC
NA	TRBV9	NA	TRBJ1-6	CASSVGQEGSPLHF	TGTGCCAGCAGCGTAGGGCAGGAAGGATCACCCCTCCACTTT
once	TRBV5-6	NA	TRBJ1-5	CASSYRANQPQHF	TGTGCCAGCAGCTACAGGGCTAATCAGCCCCAGCATTTT
NA	TRBV10-1	TRBD2	TRBJ2-1	CASSESETSGIGNEQFF	TGCGCCAGCAGTGAGTCGGAGACTAGCGGGATCGGCAATGAGCAGTTCTTC
NA	TRBV28	NA	TRBJ1-2	CASTGQIPYGYTF	TGTGCCAGTACTGGACAGATCCCCTATGGCTACACCTTC
NA	TRBV11-2	NA	TRBJ1-2	CASSSLGQNYGYTF	TGTGCCAGCAGCTCTCTTGGACAAAACTATGGCTACACCTTC
NA	TRBV7-6	TRBD2	TRBJ2-1	CASSFYPRTSGEQFF	TGTGCCAGCAGCTTCTACCCCAGGACTAGCGGTGAGCAGTTCTTC
NA	TRBV24-1	NA	TRBJ2-6	CATRNSGANVLTF	TGTGCCACCCGAAACTCTGGGGCCAACGTCCTGACTTTC
NA	TRBV2	TRBD2	TRBJ2-5	CASWTSRGETQYF	TGTGCCAGTTGGACTAGCCGAGGGGAGACCCAGTACTTC
NA	TRBV4-1	NA	TRBJ1-5	CASSQDRAAGGAQHF	TGCGCCAGCAGCCAAGATAGGGCAGCCGGGGGGGCCCAGCATTTT
NA	TRBV27	NA	TRBJ1-2	CASSPRQAYGYTF	TGTGCCAGCAGCCCTAGACAGGCTTATGGCTACACCTTC
NA	TRBV11-2	TRBD2	TRBJ2-5	CASSLDPSGTQETQYF	TGTGCCAGCAGCTTAGATCCTAGCGGGACTCAAGAGACCCAGTACTTC
NA	TRBV3-1/TRBV3-2	TRBD1	TRBJ1-5	CASSQGTGGVQPQHF	TGTGCCAGCAGCCAAGGAACAGGGGGTGTACAGCCCCAGCATTTT
NA	TRBV5-4	NA	TRBJ2-1	CASSEVGFPYNEQFF	TGTGCCAGCAGCGAAGTGGGGTTCCCCTACAATGAGCAGTTCTTC
NA	TRBV11-2	TRBD2	TRBJ2-1	CASSLSAGSSYNEQFF	TGTGCCAGCAGCTTGTCAGCGGGAAGCTCCTACAATGAGCAGTTCTTC
NA	TRBV4-2	NA	TRBJ1-4	CASSQDGGPNEKLFF	TGTGCCAGCAGCCAAGATGGGGGGCCCAATGAAAAACTGTTTTTT
NA	TRBV4-1	NA	TRBJ1-2	CASSQEGQRFYTF	TGCGCCAGCAGCCAGGAAGGACAGAGATTCTACACCTTC
NA	TRBV5-1	TRBD1	TRBJ2-3	CASGQARGDTQYF	TGCGCCAGCGGCCAGGCCAGGGGGGATACGCAGTATTTT
NA	TRBV7-9	TRBD2	TRBJ2-7	CASSSLVERGQPYEQYF	TGTGCCAGCAGCTCCTTAGTCGAGCGGGGCCAGCCGTACGAGCAGTACTTC
few	TRBV7-9	NA	TRBJ2-7	CASSAGQSYEQYF	TGTGCCAGCAGCGCGGGACAGTCCTACGAGCAGTACTTC
many	TRBV4-3	TRBD2	TRBJ2-7	CASSPSLAGGREQYF	TGCGCCAGCAGCCCATCTCTAGCGGGAGGTCGTGAGCAGTACTTC
NA	TRBV10-2	NA	TRBJ1-2	CASRDHREIKGGYTF	TGCGCCAGCAGGGACCACAGGGAAATAAAGGGGGGCTACACCTTC
NA	TRBV5-4	NA	TRBJ2-1	CASLGGGKGDEQFF	TGTGCCAGCCTCGGCGGCGGGAAGGGCGATGAGCAGTTCTTC
NA	TRBV5-1	TRBD1	TRBJ2-1	CASSSGQGANEQFF	TGCGCCAGCAGCTCGGGACAGGGGGCAAATGAGCAGTTCTTC
NA	TRBV19	TRBD1	TRBJ1-2	CASNPGTANYGYTF	TGTGCCAGTAATCCCGGGACAGCTAACTATGGCTACACCTTC
NA	TRBV6-1	NA	TRBJ1-5	CASSERKGNQPQHF	TGTGCCAGCAGTGAAAGAAAGGGGAATCAGCCCCAGCATTTT
NA	TRBV19	TRBD1	TRBJ1-5	CASNDRAGNQPQHF	TGTGCCAGTAACGACAGGGCTGGCAATCAGCCCCAGCATTTT
NA	TRBV5-1	NA	TRBJ1-2	CASSAEGNYGYTF	TGCGCCAGCAGCGCGGAAGGGAACTATGGCTACACCTTC
NA	TRBV19	NA	TRBJ1-3	CASSIAGSGNTIYF	TGTGCCAGTAGTATAGCAGGATCTGGAAACACCATATATTTT
NA	TRBV6-5	NA	TRBJ2-2	CASRSSGYTGELFF	TGTGCCAGCAGGAGTAGCGGTTACACCGGGGAGCTGTTTTTT
NA	TRBV28	TRBD1	TRBJ1-2	CASSPGQGAAGYTF	TGTGCCAGCAGTCCGGGACAGGGGGCAGCGGGCTACACCTTC
NA	TRBV18	NA	TRBJ1-1	CASSPLDAMNTEAFF	TGTGCCAGCTCACCACTCGACGCGATGAACACTGAAGCTTTCTTT
NA	TRBV7-9	TRBD1	TRBJ1-1	CASSRNRGGPGTEAFF	TGTGCCAGCAGCCGTAACAGGGGGGGACCGGGCACTGAAGCTTTCTTT
once	TRBV10-1	NA	TRBJ1-1	CASSESVQGSEAFF	TGCGCCAGCAGTGAGTCTGTGCAGGGCTCTGAAGCTTTCTTT
NA	TRBV6-5	TRBD1	TRBJ2-5	CASSRQGDQETQYF	TGTGCCAGCAGTCGACAGGGAGACCAAGAGACCCAGTACTTC
NA	TRBV28	NA	TRBJ1-4	CASSLVGYNEKLFF	TGTGCCAGCAGTTTAGTGGGGTATAATGAAAAACTGTTTTTT
NA	TRBV9	NA	TRBJ2-1	CASSVSLGREEQFF	TGTGCCAGCAGCGTTTCCCTAGGTCGGGAAGAGCAGTTCTTC